Given below is one T cell receptor beta chain in context. The antigen this receptor binds is unknown. Base qualities are not recorded, but no much larger clone differs from it by a single base. In the prospective study, participants were roughly 18 to 95 years old, resided in fewer than 25 geographic areas of the United States, and were enrolled through a virtual design. In the prospective study, participants were assigned to cohorts based on the clinical history participants reported in a screening survey and a study questionnaire. Recovered participants in ImmuneRACE Cohort 3 were defined by two consecutive negative NP/OP PCR tests, clearance by a healthcare professional, or resolution of symptoms. Each participant in the prospective study had whole blood, serum and a nasopharyngeal or oropharyngeal swab collected by mobile phlebotomists. Over a roughly 2-month period, participants in the prospective study had the option of providing additional blood draws and questionnaires. Before DNA extraction, blood samples from the prospective study were shipped at room temperature or frozen.

TCRbeta CDR3 regions were amplified from genomic DNA using the immunoSEQ Assay, a bias-controlled multiplex PCR. Per the original workflow: The number of nucleated cells in each sample was estimated by amplification of reference gene primers within the assay. To quantify the absolute abundance of each unique TCRbeta CDR3 rearrangement, sequence reads were collapsed and filtered. Productive Simpson clonality was computed per sample as the square root of Simpson's diversity index over productive rearrangements. This immuneACCESS table, as held by TCRdb, lists in-frame sequences with V and J called but not all clones. Of the missing ones, under half trace to an unresolved V gene in checked studies; the others have no known cause. That table furnishes V, J and clone size, whereas the DNA furnished D and trimming. For this sample the table gives more than 150,000 clones, of which over 70% were detected only once. The ten most abundant clones make up over 10% of the sample.

The data originate from a study of blood T cell repertoires in COVID-19 (dated by TCRdb to 2018 to 2021). As for the study more broadly: Samples from collaborators originated in the United States, Italy and Spain and spanned both the acute and convalescent phases of COVID-19. The material from the prospective study consisted of cDNA or gDNA derived from T cells, B-cell-depleted T cells, or PBMCs. The repertoires were made available in a free public database intended to serve as a resource for research on the immune response to SARS-CoV-2. Samples were obtained from the ongoing ImmuneRACE study (first 160 participants) and from over a thousand subjects provided by 6 global collaborators. Deeply sampled blood TCRbeta repertoires from subjects exposed to, actively infected with, or recovered from COVID-19 were included in the dataset. Sample metadata almost always included a de-identified subject ID, COVID-19 status, age in years and sex. HLA class I and class II types, where available, came from metadata supplied by the sample provider rather than from assay-based typing.

Broad study findings and their caveats: The quantity of clinical and demographic metadata differed by source and by participant and was supplied without curation.

The specimen sequenced was PBMCs or T cells enriched from blood (not recorded which). This TCR came from an older woman who had recovered from COVID-19.

The nucleotide sequence is TGTGCCAGCAGCTTGCAGACTAGCAGTGAGCAGTTCTTC. It codes for CASSLQTSSEQFF. The V gene is TRBV7-3 and the J gene is TRBJ2-1; the central 7 bases match TRBD2. V and J are trimmed by 3 bases and 9 bases, and the gene matches miss 5 bases of the junction. The CDR3, cysteine through phenylalanine, is 13 amino acids long. Here the CDR3 DNA is all that survives: 39 bases in frame from base 1. The germline V gene provides CDR1 SGHTA and CDR2 FQGTGA.